These 30 T cell receptor beta chains share one sample of origin, sequenced in a study of molecular identifiers for immune sequencing clone quantification (dated by TCRdb to the late 2010s). Libraries were built with PCR. Sequenced using an Illumina HiSeq 4000. TCRdb reprocessing: public reads trimmed at Q25 with fastp, clones called with MiXCR, in-frame beta chains kept. Every distinct CDR3 protein forms one entry, paired with its most common genes and DNA. In this sample the table shows approximately 37,000 distinct CDR3 sequences, less than 20% of which occur a single time. The ten largest account for approximately 1% of the sample. Material: naive CD8+ T cells from blood, with Jurkat cell RNA spiked in. In light of the paper, this sample's cell subset or site label describes: FACS-sorted CD8+CD4-CCR7+CD45RA+ naive T cells. Source of these receptors: a human donor in good health. Some libraries in this study had Jurkat cell RNA spiked in.

This clonotype was detected many times. DNA of the CDR3: TGTGCCACCAGCAGCAGCCCCTACGAGCAGTACTTC. Translation gives CATSSSPYEQYF. The chain combines TRBV15 with TRBJ2-7; D is uncertain. The CDR3 covers 12 residues. Germline assignment: CDR1 LNHNV and CDR2 YYDKDF (reference sequence). The V end lost 3 bases, the J end lost 2 bases, and 5 bases lay between the germline ends.

This clonotype was detected many times. This chain connects TRBV9 to TRBJ1-5; no clear D. The CDR3 consists of 15 residues. CDR1 is SGDLS and CDR2 is YYNGEE in the germline V gene. Trimming cost V 3 bases and J 3 bases, with 13 bases left between them. The CDR3 region is CASSDGRATNQPQHF. CDR3 DNA: TGTGCCAGCAGCGATGGGCGGGCAACCAATCAGCCCCAGCATTTT.

The J gene is TRBJ2-7, the V gene TRBV5-1, with 7 bases lining up with TRBD1. The V gene end was trimmed by 4 bases and the J gene end by 3 bases; junction bases not matched to a gene: 10. This CDR3 spans 15 amino acids. Germline lookup yields CDR1 SGHRS and CDR2 YFSETQ. For the CDR3, the DNA is TGCGCCAGCAGCCAGGGGGAAGGGGCCATCTACGAGCAGTACTTC. This translates into CASSQGEGAIYEQYF.

The table lists this clonotype with many counts. The V and J genes are TRBV28 and TRBJ2-4; D is perhaps TRBD1 (5 bases). The CDR3 runs 13 residues. CDR1 MDHEN and CDR2 SYDVKM come from the germline V gene. The germline V and J ends were trimmed by 4 bases and 4 bases, with 8 bases remaining between them. The CDR3 DNA sequence: TGTGCCAGCAGTTCTAGACAGAAAAACATTCAGTACTTC. It codes for CASSSRQKNIQYF.

This clonotype was recorded at least ten times. The rearrangement uses TRBV11-2 and TRBJ2-3; a weak D match, TRBD1 (6 bases). The germline V gene has CDR1 SGHAT and CDR2 FQNNGV. Trimming cost V 5 bases and J 4 bases, with 13 bases left between them. The CDR3 extends over 14 amino acids. The CDR3 is CASSPLQGPDTQYF. CDR3 DNA sequence: TGTGCCAGCAGCCCTTTACAGGGTCCAGATACGCAGTATTTT.

This clonotype was detected ten times or more. V is TRBV19 and J is TRBJ2-7; 8 nucleotides match TRBD1. CDR1 is LNHDA and CDR2 is SQIVND in the germline V gene (reference sequence). This CDR3 is built from 11 residues. V was pared by 10 bases and J by 6 bases, with 5 bases of the junction left unmatched. The CDR3 here is CATGQGSEQYF. The CDR3 coding sequence is TGTGCCACCGGACAGGGAAGCGAGCAGTACTTC.

Many counts were recorded for this clonotype. The chain couples TRBV14 to TRBJ2-2, with D hard to call. Trimming left V 0 bases short and J 1 base short, with 9 bases between. Germline V CDR1 and CDR2: SGHDN, FVKESK. CDR3 length: 16 residues. CDR3 sequence: CASSQDFSWNTGELFF. CDR3 in DNA: TGTGCCAGCAGCCAAGATTTCTCCTGGAACACCGGGGAGCTGTTTTTT.

This clonotype was counted between two and nine times. A much larger clone differs by one base, so this may be a read error. Here the CDR3 omits its conserved ending phenylalanine or tryptophan, so a read error is the likely source. The rearrangement uses TRBV3-1 and TRBJ2-3; D gene ambiguous. Germline V gene sequence: CDR1 LGHDT, CDR2 YNNKEL (reference sequence). V was trimmed by 5 bases and J by 10 bases, leaving 10 bases between them. CDR3 size: 11 residues. CDR3 residues: CASSGMDAQYI. CDR3 coding DNA: TGTGCCAGCAGCGGTATGGATGCGCAGTATATT.

This clonotype was seen repeatedly, ten times or more. The V call is TRBV7-9, the J call TRBJ1-1; no clear D. Trimming took off 5 bases at V and 7 bases at J, with 11 bases between the two ends. This CDR3 has 12 residues. The germline gives CDR1 SEHNR, CDR2 FQNEAQ (reference sequence). The CDR3 DNA is TGTGCCAGCAGCCCCCCCTCGGGTGAAGCTTTCTTT. Translated: CASSPPSGEAFF.

This clonotype occurred once. At one boundary the junction diverges from the germline segment, which might be a read error. The chain carries TRBV7-6 and TRBJ2-3, with D maybe TRBD1 (6 bases). The germline CDR1 and CDR2 sequences are SGHVS and FNYEAQ. This CDR3 contains 17 residues. The CDR3 reads CASSFPRDAGDPDTRCF. In DNA form, the CDR3 reads TGTGCCAGCAGCTTCCCCCGGGACGCAGGGGACCCAGATACGCGGTGTTTT.

This clonotype was found many times. The rearrangement links TRBV20-1 to TRBJ2-7; 7 positions agree with TRBD1. The V gene end was trimmed by 4 bases and the J gene end by 1 base; junction bases not matched to a gene: 4. This CDR3 comprises 13 residues. The germline CDR1 and CDR2 sequences are DFQATT and SNEGSKA (reference sequence). CDR3 in amino acids: CSAMGTVSYEQYF. The CDR3 DNA sequence: TGCAGTGCTATGGGGACAGTTTCCTACGAGCAGTACTTC.

This clonotype was picked up many times. The chain employs TRBV24-1 and TRBJ2-5, with unresolved D. Trimming pared 5 bases from V and 5 bases from J, leaving 14 bases between. Germline V CDR1 and CDR2: KGHDR, SFDVKD. The CDR3 is made up of 14 amino acids. The CDR3 nucleotides are TGTGCCACCAGTGCCCCTGTCGGGTTCGAGACCCAGTACTTC. Translating gives CATSAPVGFETQYF.

This clonotype was seen at least ten times. The chain uses TRBV6-1 and TRBJ2-7; D not certain. The CDR3 totals 14 residues. Germline V CDR1 and CDR2: MNHNS, SASEGT. V was cut by 1 base and J by 0 bases, with 7 bases left in between. As DNA, the CDR3 is TGTGCCAGCAGTGAAGGACCCGGCTCCTACGAGCAGTACTTC. Protein sequence: CASSEGPGSYEQYF.

Of note for this clonotype: At one end the junction does not follow the germline gene, possibly because of a read error. V usage is TRBV28 and J usage is TRBJ2-5, with D perhaps matching TRBD1 (6 bases). The germline CDR1 and CDR2 sequences are MDHEN and SYDVKM. This CDR3 contains 14 residues. Here the CDR3 DNA reads TGTGCCGGCAGTTTCACAGGGTGCGGAGAGACCCAGTACTTC. Translating it yields CAGSFTGCGETQYF.

The table lists this clonotype with many counts. The rearrangement uses TRBV20-1 and TRBJ2-1, with 11 positions matching TRBD1. V was clipped by 6 bases and J by 3 bases; unmatched bases: 4. The germline V gene has CDR1 DFQATT and CDR2 SNEGSKA (reference sequence). CDR3 length: 14 residues. CDR3 protein: CSATGQGVYNEQFF. Written as DNA, the CDR3 is TGCAGTGCCACGGGACAGGGGGTCTACAATGAGCAGTTCTTC.

This clonotype was counted at least ten times. The chain is built from TRBV7-3 and TRBJ2-7, with 8 bases lining up with TRBD2. Trimming took 4 bases from V and 7 from J; bases not matched to a gene: 9. The germline V gene encodes CDR1 SGHTA and CDR2 FQGTGA. CDR3 length: 14 residues. The CDR3 region is CASSSTGTGGEQYF. CDR3 nucleotide sequence: TGTGCCAGCAGCTCTACAGGGACGGGAGGGGAGCAGTACTTC.

This clonotype was recorded at least ten times. The V gene is TRBV4-1, the J gene TRBJ2-7; a weak D match, TRBD1 (6 bases). The V and J ends lost 0 bases and 7 bases respectively, with 16 bases between them. The CDR3 spans 15 residues. Germline lookup yields CDR1 MGHRA and CDR2 YSYEKL. The CDR3 bases are TGCGCCAGCAGCCAAGAGGCTCAGGGGTACTGGGAGCAGTACTTC. This sequence encodes CASSQEAQGYWEQYF.

A single count supports this clonotype. The V gene is TRBV6-2 or TRBV6-3, the J gene TRBJ2-7, with D possibly matching TRBD1 (6 bases). The CDR3 consists of 14 residues. With 6 bases removed from V and 2 bases from J, the gap between germline ends came to 14 bases. Germline V gene sequence: CDR1 MNHEY, CDR2 SVGEGT. The CDR3 spells CASSISGQTYEQYF. The CDR3 coding sequence is TGTGCCAGCAGCATATCGGGACAAACCTACGAGCAGTACTTC.

This clonotype was counted a single time. V and J are TRBV5-1 and TRBJ2-5, with D possibly TRBD2 on 6 matching bases. Germline V gene lookup returns CDR1 SGHRS and CDR2 YFSETQ. Trimming took off 0 bases at V and 8 bases at J, with 14 bases between the two ends. This CDR3 spans 14 amino acids. The CDR3 DNA reads as TGCGCCAGCAGCTTGGCCGGGACTCCCCCTACCCAGTACTTC. This gives the protein CASSLAGTPPTQYF.

This clonotype was seen ten or more times. The chain couples TRBV4-1 to TRBJ2-7; no firm D call. From germline, CDR1 is MGHRA and CDR2 YSYEKL. The CDR3 is made up of 16 amino acids. Trimming cost V 5 bases and J 7 bases, with 24 bases left between them. The CDR3 nucleotides are TGCGCCAGCAGCAAGGGCCCCACCTCGACGGTACTGGAGCAGTACTTC. Its translation is CASSKGPTSTVLEQYF.

This clonotype was picked up many times. The gene calls are TRBV28 and TRBJ2-1; 11 nucleotides line up with TRBD1. With V trimmed by 2 bases and J by 14 bases, 5 bases remained unmatched. Looked up from germline, CDR1 is MDHEN and CDR2 is SYDVKM. This CDR3 is 13 amino acids long. Here the CDR3 DNA reads TGTGCCAGCAGTTTACCCCCGGGACAGGGGGAGTTCTTC. As protein: CASSLPPGQGEFF.

There are many counts of this clonotype. The rearrangement joins TRBV4-3 to TRBJ2-7, with D perhaps TRBD2 (5 bases). With 0 bases removed from V and 4 bases from J, the gap between germline ends came to 13 bases. Germline values: CDR1 LGHNA, CDR2 YSLEER. This CDR3 region has 15 residues. The CDR3 region is CASSQDSRGGYEQYF. CDR3 bases: TGCGCCAGCAGCCAAGATTCTCGGGGTGGGTACGAGCAGTACTTC.

About this clonotype itself: A much more abundant neighbour one base away suggests this may be a read error. The CDR3 does not end in the conserved phenylalanine or tryptophan, so this is likely a read error. The chain recombines TRBV10-2 with TRBJ2-3; D call uncertain. The germline V and J ends were trimmed by 4 bases and 2 bases, with 13 bases remaining between them. CDR3 size: 15 residues. CDR1 and CDR2 from the germline V gene are WSHSY and SAAADI. CDR3 sequence (DNA): TGCGCCAGCAGTGGGGCAGCGAATTTCACAGATACGCAGTATCTT. Amino acid sequence: CASSGAANFTDTQYL.

This clonotype was recorded at least ten times. The chain joins TRBV7-9 to TRBJ1-5; D is unresolved. Trimming left V 3 bases short and J 3 bases short, with 3 bases between. The CDR3 runs to 12 residues. CDR1 and CDR2 (germline): SEHNR, FQNEAQ (reference sequence). CDR3 in amino acids: CASSFDNQPQHF. CDR3 coding DNA: TGTGCCAGCAGCTTTGACAATCAGCCCCAGCATTTT.

The chain uses TRBV7-9 and TRBJ2-2, with a weak D call TRBD1 (5 bases). Germline loops: CDR1 SEHNR, CDR2 FQNEAQ (reference sequence). V was cut by 8 bases and J by 1 base, with 11 bases left in between. The CDR3 covers 14 residues. The CDR3 nucleotides are TGTGCCAGCCCTAAGACAGAGAACACCGGGGAGCTGTTTTTT. This sequence encodes CASPKTENTGELFF.

The rearrangement joins TRBV20-1 to TRBJ2-7, with TRBD2 matching over 12 bases. This CDR3 region has 15 residues. The germline V gene has CDR1 DFQATT and CDR2 SNEGSKA (reference sequence). The V gene end was trimmed by 6 bases and the J gene end by 7 bases; junction bases not matched to a gene: 13. The CDR3 here is CSAKKGLAGLREQYF. CDR3 bases: TGCAGTGCCAAAAAAGGACTAGCGGGATTGAGAGAGCAGTACTTC.

This clonotype was counted at least ten times. The rearrangement joins TRBV5-6 to TRBJ2-7; D is possibly TRBD2 (6 bases). V lost 3 bases, J lost 0 bases, and 10 bases lay in between. Germline CDR1 and CDR2: SGHDT and YYEEEE. The CDR3 covers 14 residues. CDR3 in DNA: TGTGCCAGCAGCTCGGGACTGAGCTCCTACGAGCAGTACTTC. As protein: CASSSGLSSYEQYF.

The sample holds many counts of this clonotype. V and J are TRBV6-5 and TRBJ2-1; D remains ambiguous. The CDR3 consists of 15 residues. Germline CDR1 MNHEY, CDR2 SVGAGI. The V gene lost 8 bases and the J gene lost 4 bases, with 18 bases spanning the gap. As DNA, the CDR3 is TGTGCCAGCGAGGTCGGGCGGCCTGGGTACAATGAGCAGTTCTTC. It codes for CASEVGRPGYNEQFF.

This clonotype appeared many times. This chain joins TRBV24-1 and TRBJ1-1, with 8 nucleotides matching TRBD1. This CDR3 is 16 amino acids long. Germline V gene lookup returns CDR1 KGHDR and CDR2 SFDVKD. The V gene end was trimmed by 3 bases and the J gene end by 2 bases; junction bases not matched to a gene: 7. The DNA of the CDR3 is TGTGCCACCAGTGATCCCCCCGGGACAGGTAACACTGAAGCTTTCTTT. Its translation: CATSDPPGTGNTEAFF.

This clonotype was recorded many times. This sequence joins TRBV10-3 and TRBJ2-3, with 9 bases fitting TRBD2. The CDR3 loop spans 17 amino acids. Per germline, CDR1 ENHRY and CDR2 SYGVKD. The V segment lost 5 bases and the J segment 0 bases; nucleotides outside the gene matches: 9. The CDR3 bases are TGTGCCATCAGTCCCGTAGGGACTAGCTCAAGCACAGATACGCAGTATTTT. Residues: CAISPVGTSSSTDTQYF.